Each of the 20 T cell receptor beta chains below was sequenced from the same sample in a study of OX40 agonist ivuxolimab in advanced cancers. Data came from immunoSEQ multiplex PCR; TCRdb stores just in-frame clones and leaves some out. The sample has some 61,000 clones; approximately 87% are singletons. This specimen was CD4+ or CD8+ T cells sorted from blood, taken in a trial of the OX40 agonist ivuxolimab. The receptors come from an adult with an advanced solid tumor such as melanoma, head and neck, liver or kidney cancer.

The chain uses TRBV6-5 and TRBJ1-5; D gene uncertain. Trimming left V 5 bases short and J 9 bases short, with 11 bases between. This CDR3 is built from 12 residues. The germline V gene has CDR1 MNHEY and CDR2 SVGAGI. CDR3 nucleotides: TGTGCCAGCAGTCCCCCCTCATCGCCCCAGCATTTT. It is translated as CASSPPSSPQHF.

The chain uses TRBV18 and TRBJ1-1; TRBD1 aligns across 7 bases. This CDR3 is 14 amino acids long. The V gene's germline CDR1 is KGHSH and CDR2 LQKENI. After removal of 6 bases from V and 4 bases from J, the junction contained 8 bases not matched to a gene. CDR3 DNA: TGTGCCAGCTCGTCGACAGGGTTGGGCACTGAAGCTTTCTTT. It is translated as CASSSTGLGTEAFF.

V is TRBV6-1 and J is TRBJ2-5; 11 bases are a match to TRBD2. CDR1 and CDR2 from the germline V gene are MNHNS and SASEGT. This CDR3 comprises 17 residues. V trimming: 2 bases; J trimming: 11 bases; junction bases outside the gene matches: 16. The CDR3 DNA follows: TGTGCCAGCAGTGAACGAACTAGCGGGAGAAGGACTGAACGGCAGTACTTC. Translated: CASSERTSGRRTERQYF.

The chain carries TRBV7-8 and TRBJ2-5; tentative D call: TRBD1 (6 bases). This CDR3 is 14 amino acids long. V dropped 5 bases and J dropped 11 bases, with 21 bases sitting between them. Germline-derived CDR1 and CDR2 are SGHVS and FQNEAQ. DNA of the CDR3: TGTGCCAGCAGCGCTTCCGGGACACCCGTCGCTCAGTACTTC. Amino acid sequence: CASSASGTPVAQYF.

This clone is labeled medium-sized (0.01 to 0.1%). The chain employs TRBV4-2 and TRBJ1-2, with a tentative D call TRBD1 (5 bases). The V gene lost 0 bases and the J gene lost 4 bases, with 12 bases spanning the gap. Germline V gene sequence: CDR1 LGHNA, CDR2 YNFKEQ. This CDR3 region has 15 residues. This chain's CDR3 is CASSQDREGVYGYTF. The DNA of the CDR3 is TGTGCCAGCAGCCAAGATCGGGAAGGGGTCTATGGCTACACCTTC.

The sample holds one count of this clone. The V call is TRBV5-4, the J call TRBJ2-1; possible D gene TRBD2, 7 bases. CDR3 length: 20 amino acids. Germline V gene lookup returns CDR1 SGHNT and CDR2 YYREEE (reference sequence). V was clipped by 7 bases and J by 6 bases, with 35 bases between them. The CDR3: CASGGRDKTEGDTLSNEQFF. The CDR3 DNA follows: TGTGCCAGCGGGGGGAGGGATAAAACCGAGGGGGACACACTAAGCAATGAGCAGTTCTTC.

The chain uses TRBV19 and TRBJ2-3; the match to TRBD1 covers 9 bases. With V trimmed by 6 bases and J by 2 bases, 6 bases remained unmatched. The CDR3 has 15 amino acids. Germline V gene data show CDR1 as LNHDA and CDR2 as SQIVND (reference sequence). The CDR3 sequence: CASSETGGLTDTQYF. In nucleotides, the CDR3 is TGTGCCAGTAGCGAAACAGGGGGCCTCACAGATACGCAGTATTTT.

This clone was seen only once. The chain recombines TRBV6-6 with TRBJ1-1; a possible D gene is TRBD1 (6 bases). CDR1 and CDR2 from the germline V gene are MNHNY and SVGAGI (reference sequence). Trimming took 5 bases from V and 3 from J, leaving 16 bases between them. The CDR3 extends over 15 amino acids. The DNA for the CDR3 is TGTGCCAGCAGTCTACGGACAGCTGATCACACTGAAGCTTTCTTT. It translates to CASSLRTADHTEAFF.

The rearrangement joins TRBV6-1 to TRBJ2-2, with TRBD1 as a possible D gene (6 bases). In germline, CDR1 is MNHNS, CDR2 SASEGT. V lost 10 bases to trimming and J lost 4 bases, with 19 bases between them. The CDR3 contains 15 residues. CDR3 DNA sequence: TGTGCCACAATCCAGGGGAGCGGTGGCACCGGGGAGCTGTTTTTT. Translation: CATIQGSGGTGELFF.

Comment on this clone: The junction differs from germline at one of its ends, possibly a read error. The V and J genes are TRBV6-5 and TRBJ2-7; TRBD1 aligns across 8 bases. The CDR3 is 13 residues long. CDR1 is MNHEY, CDR2 SVGAGI, per germline. In DNA form, the CDR3 reads TGTGCCAGCAGTTACATCAGGGGGCGCGAGCAAGACTTC. Translating it yields CASSYIRGREQDF.

This clone was found once. The chain employs TRBV5-1 and TRBJ2-7, with 7 bases lining up with TRBD1. The CDR3 contains 15 residues. Per the germline V gene, CDR1 is SGHRS and CDR2 is YFSETQ. V shed 4 bases, J shed 7 bases, and the junction held 14 bases outside the gene matches. Here the CDR3 DNA reads TGCGCCAGCAGCCAAGGGACAGTCGCAAAGGAGGAGCAGTACTTC. Its protein product is CASSQGTVAKEEQYF.

The chain combines TRBV27 with TRBJ2-7, with 8 bases fitting TRBD2. The CDR3 has 15 residues. Germline V gene lookup returns CDR1 MNHEY and CDR2 SMNVEV (reference sequence). V lost 2 bases, J lost 3 bases, and 6 bases stayed unmatched. The CDR3 DNA reads TGTGCCAGCAGTTTAACGGCGGGGGGCCTCTACGAGCAGTACTTC. This gives the protein CASSLTAGGLYEQYF.

The count of this clone is one. The chain uses TRBV5-1 and TRBJ2-3; possible D gene TRBD2, 7 bases. Between the trimmed V and J ends, which lost 0 bases and 2 bases, there was a span of 13 bases. Germline CDR1 reads SGHRS; CDR2 reads YFSETQ. The CDR3 has 16 residues. The CDR3 nucleotides are TGCGCCAGCAGCTTGGTTTTGCGGGGGCCCACAGATACGCAGTATTTT. Amino acid sequence: CASSLVLRGPTDTQYF.

The chain has TRBV19 and TRBJ1-5, with 8 positions matching TRBD1. The CDR3 has 19 residues. V lost 4 bases and J lost 0; bases outside the gene matches: 14. The germline V gene has CDR1 LNHDA and CDR2 SQIVND (reference sequence). CDR3 DNA sequence: TGTGCCAGTAGTACGACAGGGGTTGGAGTCAAGGATAGCAATCAGCCCCAGCATTTT. This codes for CASSTTGVGVKDSNQPQHF.

About this clone: Mismatch with germline at one junction end may stem from a read error. The rearrangement uses TRBV6-1 and TRBJ2-7; TRBD1 aligns across 7 bases. The germline gives CDR1 MNHNS, CDR2 SASEGT. The CDR3 length is 15 residues. The CDR3 coding sequence is TGTGCCAGCACGGGACAGCCGATGCGCTCCCACGAGCAGTACTTC. Its translation is CASTGQPMRSHEQYF.

A few counts support this clone. The rearrangement uses TRBV19 and TRBJ2-1; D unclear. Between the trimmed V and J ends, which lost 11 bases and 0 bases, there was a span of 11 bases. The CDR3 loop spans 13 amino acids. CDR1 and CDR2 from the germline V gene are LNHDA and SQIVND (reference sequence). The CDR3 region is CAAKGSSYNEQFF. The DNA for the CDR3 is TGTGCCGCCAAAGGCAGCTCCTACAATGAGCAGTTCTTC. Complete variable domain (other parts from reference TRBV19 and TRBJ2-1): DGGITQSPKYLFRKEGQNVTLSCEQNLNHDAMYWYRQDPGQGLRLIYYSQIVNDFQKGDIAEGYSVSREKKESFPLTVTSAQKNPTAFYLCAAKGSSYNEQFFGPGTRLTVL.

The chain is built from TRBV6-5 and TRBJ2-3; D unresolved. CDR1 and CDR2 from the germline V gene are MNHEY and SVGAGI. V lost 5 bases and J lost 1, with 13 bases in between. CDR3 length equals 15 residues. CDR3 DNA sequence: TGTGCCAGCAGTGGCGTCGGGCCAGGCACAGATACGCAGTATTTT. Translating gives CASSGVGPGTDTQYF.

The J gene is TRBJ1-2, the V gene TRBV6-5, with TRBD1 as a possible D gene (5 bases). This CDR3 has 15 residues. The germline CDR1 and CDR2 sequences are MNHEY and SVGAGI. Trimming left V 6 bases short and J 3 bases short, with 17 bases between. The CDR3 sequence: CASSEVWGKHYGYTF. The CDR3 region has the DNA TGTGCCAGCAGCGAGGTGTGGGGGAAACACTATGGCTACACCTTC.

In this sample, this clone turned up once. The CDR3 here is CASSLGHPNEQFF. DNA of the CDR3: TGCGCCAGCAGCTTGGGACACCCCAATGAGCAGTTCTTC. The rearrangement joins TRBV5-1 to TRBJ2-1; the D is unclear. The germline CDR1 and CDR2 sequences are SGHRS and YFSETQ. This CDR3 spans 13 amino acids. V lost 0 bases to trimming and J lost 6 bases, with 7 bases between them.

This chain connects TRBV29-1 to TRBJ1-1; TRBD1 might be the D (5 bases). Germline CDR1 and CDR2: SQVTM and ANQGSEA. The CDR3 runs to 13 residues. V was clipped by 3 bases and J by 7 bases, with 15 bases between them. CDR3 DNA: TGCAGCGTTGATTCCGGCAGGGATAATGAAGCTTTCTTT. It codes for CSVDSGRDNEAFF. Combining the CDR3 with reference TRBV29-1 and TRBJ1-1 gives the whole variable domain SAVISQKPSRDICQRGTSLTIQCQVDSQVTMMFWYRQQPGQSLTLIATANQGSEATYESGFVIDKFPISRPNLTFSTLTVSNMSPEDSSIYLCSVDSGRDNEAFFGQGTRLTVV.